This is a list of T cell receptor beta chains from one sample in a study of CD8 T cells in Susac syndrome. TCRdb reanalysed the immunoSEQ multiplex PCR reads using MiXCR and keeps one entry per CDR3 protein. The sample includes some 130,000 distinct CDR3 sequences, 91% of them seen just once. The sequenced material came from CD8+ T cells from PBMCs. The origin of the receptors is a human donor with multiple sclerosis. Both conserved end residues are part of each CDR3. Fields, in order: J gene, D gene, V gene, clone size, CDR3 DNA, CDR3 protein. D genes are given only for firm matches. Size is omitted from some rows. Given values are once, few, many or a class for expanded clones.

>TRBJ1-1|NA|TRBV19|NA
TGTGCCAGTAGTATGAGAGGGGTCAGAACTGAAGCTTTCTTT
CASSMRGVRTEAFF
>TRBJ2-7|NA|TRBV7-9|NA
TGTGCCAGCAGCTTAAGCCGGGTAGCCTACGAGCAGTACTTC
CASSLSRVAYEQYF
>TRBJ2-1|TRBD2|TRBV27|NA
TGTGCCAGCAGTGTAGCGGGAGAGAGCTACAATGAGCAGTTCTTC
CASSVAGESYNEQFF
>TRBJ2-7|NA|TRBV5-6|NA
TGTGCCAGCAGCCCAACAACAGGGTACGAGCAGTACTTC
CASSPTTGYEQYF
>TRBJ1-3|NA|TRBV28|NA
TGTGCCAGCAGGCTCAGGGCCTCTGGAAACACCATATATTTT
CASRLRASGNTIYF
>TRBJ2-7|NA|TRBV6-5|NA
TGTGCCAACAGTTCCCTAATGGGCTACGAGCAGTACTTC
CANSSLMGYEQYF
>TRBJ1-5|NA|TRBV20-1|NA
TGCAGTGCTAGTCGGCAGGATGATCAGCCCCAGCATTTT
CSASRQDDQPQHF
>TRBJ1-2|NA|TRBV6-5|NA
TGTGCCAGCAGTTTCCTAGGGCGGGGATATGGCTACACCTTC
CASSFLGRGYGYTF
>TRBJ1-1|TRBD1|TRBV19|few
TGTGCCAGTAGCCTTCAGGGGGGGACCACTGAAGCTTTCTTT
CASSLQGGTTEAFF
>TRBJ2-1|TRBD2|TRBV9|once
TGTGCCAGCAGCGTAGAGCTAGCGGGATACAATGAGCAGTTCTTC
CASSVELAGYNEQFF
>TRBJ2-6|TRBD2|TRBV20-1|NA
TGCAGTGCTACTAGCGGGAGGTTGGATGGGGCCAACGTCCTGACTTTC
CSATSGRLDGANVLTF
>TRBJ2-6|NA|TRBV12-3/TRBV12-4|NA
TGTGCCAGCAGTTTAGGGACGATTGGGGCCAACGTCCTGACTTTC
CASSLGTIGANVLTF
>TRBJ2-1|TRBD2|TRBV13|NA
TGTGCCAGCAGCTTAATAGCGGGCAGCTCCTACAATGAGCAGTTCTTC
CASSLIAGSSYNEQFF
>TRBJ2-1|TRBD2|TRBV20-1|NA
TGCAGTGCAACGAGTCTCTTAGTAGCGGGAATCTACAATGAGCAGTTCTTC
CSATSLLVAGIYNEQFF
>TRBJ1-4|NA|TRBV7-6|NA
TGTGCCAGCAGCTTAGCGACAAGTGGTGAAAAACTGTTTTTT
CASSLATSGEKLFF
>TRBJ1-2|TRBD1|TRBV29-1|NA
TGCAGCGTTGAAGATATCCCCGCCGACAGGGGACAAAACTATGGCTACACCTTC
CSVEDIPADRGQNYGYTF
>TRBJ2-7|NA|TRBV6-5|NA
TGTGCCAGCAGTTACTCTTTGGAGGGTCTCTCTATCTACGAGCAGTACTTC
CASSYSLEGLSIYEQYF
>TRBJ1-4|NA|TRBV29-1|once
TGCAGCGTTGGGGGACTACTGGGGACTAATGAAAAACTGTTTTTT
CSVGGLLGTNEKLFF
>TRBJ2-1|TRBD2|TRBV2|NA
TGTGCCAGTCCGGGACTAGCCAAAAATGAGCAGTTCTTC
CASPGLAKNEQFF
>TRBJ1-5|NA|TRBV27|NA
TGTGCCAGCAGTTTATCAGGGATGGATTATCAGCCCCAGCATTTT
CASSLSGMDYQPQHF
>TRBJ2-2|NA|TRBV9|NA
TGTGCCAGCAGCGTAGTCAGGGGATTAGCCGGGGAGCTGTTTTTT
CASSVVRGLAGELFF
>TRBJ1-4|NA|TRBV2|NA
TGTGCCAGCAGTGTAGGTGGGGTTGGTGAAAAACTGTTTTTT
CASSVGGVGEKLFF